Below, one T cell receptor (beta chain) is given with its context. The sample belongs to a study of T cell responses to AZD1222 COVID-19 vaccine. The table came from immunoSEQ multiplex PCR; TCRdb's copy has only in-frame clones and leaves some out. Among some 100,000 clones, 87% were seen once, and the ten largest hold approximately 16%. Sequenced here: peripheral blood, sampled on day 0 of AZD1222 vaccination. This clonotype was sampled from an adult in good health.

DNA of the CDR3: TGTGCCAGCAGCCCCATCAGAACTAAGACCCAGTACTTC. As protein: CASSPIRTKTQYF. The chain carries TRBV3-1 (or the pseudogene TRBV3-2) and TRBJ2-5, with D uncertain. CDR1 and CDR2 (germline): LGHDT, YNNKEL (reference sequence). The CDR3 covers 13 residues. Trimming shortened V by 4 bases and J by 6 bases, and 12 bases separated the two germline ends.